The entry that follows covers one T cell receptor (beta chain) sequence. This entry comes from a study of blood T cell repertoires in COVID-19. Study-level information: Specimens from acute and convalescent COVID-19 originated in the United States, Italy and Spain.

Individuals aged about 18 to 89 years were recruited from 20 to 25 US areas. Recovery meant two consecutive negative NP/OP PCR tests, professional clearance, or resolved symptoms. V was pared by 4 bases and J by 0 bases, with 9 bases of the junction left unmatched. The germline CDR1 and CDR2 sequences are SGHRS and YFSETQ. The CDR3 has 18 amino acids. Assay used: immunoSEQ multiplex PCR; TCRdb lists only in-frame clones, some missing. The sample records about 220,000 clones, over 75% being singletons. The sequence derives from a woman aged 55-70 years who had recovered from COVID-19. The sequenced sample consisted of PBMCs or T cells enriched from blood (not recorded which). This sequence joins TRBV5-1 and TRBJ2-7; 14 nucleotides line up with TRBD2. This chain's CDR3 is CASSKTGTSGSYSYEQYF. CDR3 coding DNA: TGCGCCAGCAGCAAAACCGGGACTAGCGGGAGCTACTCCTACGAGCAGTACTTC.